Below, one T cell receptor (beta chain) is given with its context. This entry is derived from a study of blood T cell repertoires in COVID-19. Method: immunoSEQ multiplex PCR; TCRdb's copy keeps in-frame clones and lacks some. The repertoire consists of just under 150,000 clones, with about nine tenths occurring once and the leading ten covering over 0.85%. The CDR3 sequence is 19 residues long. Germline CDR1 reads LNHNV; CDR2 reads YYDKDF (reference sequence). V trimming: 3 bases; J trimming: 4 bases; junction bases outside the gene matches: 17. The clonotype originates from a woman aged 45 to 65 with acute or convalescent COVID-19. Sample: peripheral blood. The chain uses TRBV15 and TRBJ1-4, with TRBD1 matching 7 bases. CDR3 in amino acids: CATSSGGVYRDRYNEKLFF. The CDR3 DNA reads TGTGCCACCAGCAGCGGGGGTGTCTACCGGGACAGATATAATGAAAAACTGTTTTTT.